This T cell receptor (beta chain) appears in the sequencing data of a study of blood T cell repertoires in COVID-19. Study-level information: Samples came from the United States, Italy and Spain, spanning acute and convalescent COVID-19. The cDNA or gDNA used as material had been derived from T cells, B-cell-depleted T cells, or PBMCs.

The CDR3 contains 14 residues. V lost 0 bases and J lost 10; bases outside the gene matches: 5. CDR1 is MGHRA and CDR2 is YSYEKL in the germline V gene. In the original workflow: Researchers report that nucleated cell counts were estimated from reference gene primer amplification. TCRdb's table, derived via immunoSEQ multiplex PCR, lists solely in-frame clones and lacks some. D and trimming were read from the DNA, whereas the V and J calls and clone size are those reported in that table. The repertoire holds approximately 92,000 clones, with about 86% as singletons. Sequencing used peripheral blood. The clonotype was recovered from a woman in her sixties or seventies in a cohort sampled during active or convalescent COVID-19. The chain has TRBV4-1 and TRBJ2-1, with 8 bases aligning to TRBD2. Here the CDR3 reads CASSQDGVAGEQFF. For the CDR3, the DNA is TGCGCCAGCAGCCAAGATGGGGTAGCGGGAGAGCAGTTCTTC.